This is a list of T cell receptor beta chains from one sample in a study of T-cell reconstitution after alpha-beta-depleted transplantation in children. MiXCR, applied by TCRdb to the PCR reads, yields one record per CDR3 protein. This repertoire shows about 870,000 distinct CDR3 sequences, roughly 15% found once; its top ten account for 5%. The input for sequencing was PBMCs, mostly from graft donor cells, taken 360 days after TCRalphabeta/CD19-depleted stem cell transplant. These receptors originate from a male patient between 5 and 17 years old who had a stem cell transplant for acute lymphoblastic leukemia, so the T cells may come from the graft donor. Both conserved end residues are part of each CDR3. The order of the fields is J gene, V gene, D gene, clone size, CDR3 protein, CDR3 DNA. The D gene is left open where the match is weak. Only some rows state a clone size, as once, few, many or a class for expanded clones.

>TRBJ1-1|TRBV12-3/TRBV12-4|-|-
CASSTQSNLNTEAFF
TGTGCCAGCAGTACACAGTCCAATTTGAACACTGAAGCTTTCTTT
>TRBJ2-7|TRBV4-1|-|few
CASRDTGTRSYEQYF
TGCGCCAGCAGGGATACCGGGACACGCTCCTACGAGCAGTACTTC
>TRBJ2-2|TRBV5-1|-|-
CASSLPSTVVAGELFF
TGCGCCAGCAGCTTGCCTAGCACGGTAGTCGCCGGGGAGCTGTTTTTT
>TRBJ2-1|TRBV4-1|TRBD2|-
CASSQVRVLAGLSTKLYNEQFF
TGCGCCAGCAGCCAAGTCCGGGTTTTAGCGGGACTGAGCACGAAACTTTACAATGAGCAGTTCTTC
>TRBJ2-1|TRBV6-1|TRBD2|-
CASSPISGRGPYNEQFF
TGTGCCAGCAGTCCGATTAGCGGGAGGGGACCCTACAATGAGCAGTTCTTC
>TRBJ2-1|TRBV27|-|-
CASRNTTRTTGEQFF
TGTGCCAGCAGAAACACCACTCGGACAACCGGGGAGCAGTTCTTC
>TRBJ2-7|TRBV29-1|-|many
CSVFGGEGETAYEQYF
TGCAGCGTTTTTGGGGGTGAGGGCGAAACGGCCTACGAGCAGTACTTC
>TRBJ2-5|TRBV5-1|-|few
CASSLVQGRGETQYF
TGCGCCAGCAGCTTGGTACAGGGAAGAGGAGAGACCCAGTACTTC
>TRBJ2-3|TRBV6-1|-|few
CASSPTGLTDTQYF
TGTGCCAGCAGTCCAACAGGGCTGACAGATACGCAGTATTTT
>TRBJ2-1|TRBV19|-|few
CASKTGPTYNEQFF
TGTGCCAGTAAAACGGGACCCACCTACAATGAGCAGTTCTTC
>TRBJ2-7|TRBV5-5|TRBD2|-
CASSWTSDNPEQYF
TGTGCCAGCAGCTGGACTAGCGATAATCCCGAGCAGTACTTC
>TRBJ1-4|TRBV6-5|-|few
CASSYSGVFVLEKLFF
TGTGCCAGCAGTTATTCAGGGGTTTTCGTACTTGAAAAACTGTTTTTT
>TRBJ1-3|TRBV6-1|-|few
CASSPLLGSGNTIYF
TGTGCCAGCAGCCCTCTCTTGGGCTCTGGAAACACCATATATTTT
>TRBJ2-1|TRBV5-1|TRBD1|few
CASREQTGVEQFF
TGCGCCAGCAGAGAACAGACAGGGGTTGAGCAGTTCTTC
>TRBJ2-3|TRBV29-1|TRBD1|-
CSVGQGSQYF
TGCAGCGTGGGACAGGGGTCGCAGTATTTT
>TRBJ2-7|TRBV4-2|TRBD1|-
CAISHGIRRDRDGEQYF
TGTGCCATCAGCCACGGGATCCGCCGGGACAGGGATGGGGAGCAGTACTTC
>TRBJ1-5|TRBV20-1|TRBD1|-
CSAGKGAQGQPQHF
TGCAGTGCCGGAAAGGGGGCGCAGGGTCAGCCCCAGCATTTT
>TRBJ2-1|TRBV24-1|TRBD2|few
CATSDTTLARAYNEQFF
TGTGCCACCAGTGACACCACACTAGCGAGGGCCTACAATGAGCAGTTCTTC
>TRBJ1-1|TRBV12-3/TRBV12-4|TRBD1|many
CASSPKTGGETEAFF
TGTGCCAGCAGCCCTAAGACAGGGGGCGAGACTGAAGCTTTCTTT
>TRBJ2-7|TRBV19|TRBD2|few
CASSGDQTSVYEQYF
TGTGCCAGTAGTGGTGATCAGACTAGCGTTTACGAGCAGTACTTC
>TRBJ2-3|TRBV27|-|few
CASRRLGEDTQYF
TGTGCCAGCAGAAGACTAGGGGAAGATACGCAGTATTTT
>TRBJ2-6|TRBV5-1|-|-
CASTKSGGLLLSGANVLTF
TGCGCCAGCACCAAGTCCGGGGGACTTCTTCTCTCTGGGGCCAACGTCCTGACTTTC
>TRBJ2-7|TRBV12-3/TRBV12-4|-|-
CASSLFGHGNEQYF
TGTGCCAGCAGTTTATTTGGACATGGCAACGAGCAGTACTTC